A single sample gave rise to the 23 T cell receptor beta chains below, sequenced in a study of regulatory T cells in long-lasting Graves disease. Time point reported: persistent/refractory GD, antithyroid drugs over 5 years with positive TRAb. PBMC RNA served as the TCR library source. Construction of TCR beta libraries relied on iRepertoire HTBI primers and on Arm-PCR targeting CDR3 regions. MiXCR, applied by TCRdb to the multiplex PCR reads, yields one record per CDR3 protein. The table shows hundreds of thousands of distinct CDR3 sequences, with around 21% occurring only once. The sequencing here drew on peripheral blood mononuclear cells (PBMCs), taken when the disease was refractory, from a patient treated with antithyroid drugs. These receptor sequences come from a female donor with Graves disease.

In its sample, this clonotype was seen many times. The gene calls are TRBV20-1 and TRBJ1-5, with 8 bases aligning to TRBD1. Germline assignment: CDR1 DFQATT and CDR2 SNEGSKA (reference sequence). J lost 5 bases, V lost 4 bases, and 7 bases had no gene match. The CDR3 has 14 residues. The CDR3 DNA reads TGCAGTGCTATAGGCGACAGGGGCGATCAGCCCCAGCATTTT. This sequence encodes CSAIGDRGDQPQHF.

V usage is TRBV19 and J usage is TRBJ1-1; D is unresolved. With 5 bases removed from V and 5 bases from J, the gap between germline ends came to 15 bases. CDR3 size: 14 residues. The germline V gene encodes CDR1 LNHDA and CDR2 SQIVND (reference sequence). This CDR3 reads CASSQSGRGTEAFF. The CDR3 DNA follows: TGTGCCAGTAGTCAGTCGGGGAGAGGGACTGAAGCTTTCTTT.

There are a few counts of this clonotype. The chain carries TRBV11-2 and TRBJ2-3; a weak D match, TRBD2 (5 bases). Trimming stripped 5 bases from V and 2 bases from J, with 11 bases between. CDR3 length: 14 amino acids. Germline V lookup: CDR1 SGHAT, CDR2 FQNNGV. CDR3 in amino acids: CASSPQRSTDTQYF. CDR3 nucleotides: TGTGCCAGCAGCCCCCAGCGGTCCACAGATACGCAGTATTTT.

A few counts support this clonotype. V is TRBV19 and J is TRBJ2-7; weak D call: TRBD2 (5 bases). The CDR3 consists of 13 residues. Germline values: CDR1 LNHDA, CDR2 SQIVND (reference sequence). V lost 1 base and J 13 bases, leaving 17 bases between the germline ends. CDR3 sequence reads: CASSIGLDSMQYF. CDR3 nucleotide sequence: TGTGCCAGTAGTATAGGGTTGGACTCCATGCAATACTTC. The full variable domain, its missing parts supplied by reference TRBV19 and TRBJ2-7, is DGGITQSPKYLFRKEGQNVTLSCEQNLNHDAMYWYRQDPGQGLRLIYYSQIVNDFQKGDIAEGYSVSREKKESFPLTVTSAQKNPTAFYLCASSIGLDSMQYFGPGTRLTVT.

This clonotype was seen many times. The CDR3 here is CASTPGGFNEKLFF. The CDR3, as DNA: TGTGCCAGCACCCCAGGGGGGTTCAATGAAAAACTGTTTTTT. V and J are TRBV2 and TRBJ1-4; 7 nucleotides match TRBD1. Trimming removed 7 bases from V and 5 bases from J; junction bases left unmatched: 7. Germline V gene sequence: CDR1 SNHLY, CDR2 FYNNEI. This CDR3 region has 14 residues.

V is TRBV15 and J is TRBJ2-5; 7 bases map to TRBD1. Trimming cost V 3 bases and J 5 bases; bases outside gene matches: 6. Germline V gene lookup returns CDR1 LNHNV and CDR2 YYDKDF (reference sequence). The length of the CDR3 is 14 residues. The CDR3 loop is CATSSLDRVETQYF. CDR3 DNA: TGTGCCACCAGCAGCTTAGACAGGGTGGAGACCCAGTACTTC.

In this sample, this clonotype turned up many times. The chain links TRBV19 to TRBJ1-5, with TRBD1 identical over 7 bases. CDR1 is LNHDA, CDR2 SQIVND, per germline (reference sequence). Losses at the gene ends were 4 bases for V and 1 base for J; bases not matched to a gene: 4. The CDR3 covers 15 residues. The chain's CDR3 is CASSTWDRSNQPQHF. CDR3 bases: TGTGCCAGTAGTACCTGGGACAGAAGCAATCAGCCCCAGCATTTT.

This clonotype has ten or more counts. This chain uses TRBV28 with TRBJ2-7; no clear D gene. CDR3 length: 14 residues. CDR1 is MDHEN, CDR2 SYDVKM, per germline. V lost 2 bases, J lost 0 bases, and 8 bases lay in between. DNA of the CDR3: TGTGCCAGCAGTTTAATACCACGCTCCTACGAGCAGTACTTC. This encodes CASSLIPRSYEQYF.

This clonotype was found many times. V is TRBV2 and J is TRBJ1-2, with 7 bases fitting TRBD1. This CDR3 has 12 amino acids. Germline trimming cut 4 bases from V and 7 bases from J; bases unmatched to any gene: 3. Germline CDR1 and CDR2: SNHLY and FYNNEI. The CDR3 sequence: CASSANRGGYTF. The CDR3 region has the DNA TGTGCCAGCAGTGCAAACAGGGGTGGCTACACCTTC.

V is TRBV5-1 and J is TRBJ2-2; D may be TRBD1 (5 bases). Germline loops: CDR1 SGHRS, CDR2 YFSETQ. The CDR3 has 16 amino acids. V was clipped by 0 bases and J by 1 base, with 10 bases between them. CDR3 DNA: TGCGCCAGCAGCTTGGAAGCAGGGCGGAACACCGGGGAGCTGTTTTTT. Its protein is CASSLEAGRNTGELFF.

This clonotype has ten or more counts. V is TRBV20-1 and J is TRBJ2-7, with a tentative D call TRBD1 (5 bases). The V end was cut by 1 base, the J end by 6 bases, with 7 bases between. Germline CDR1 DFQATT, CDR2 SNEGSKA (reference sequence). The CDR3 loop spans 11 amino acids. The CDR3: CSARVGPEQYF. CDR3 coding DNA: TGCAGTGCTAGAGTGGGGCCCGAGCAGTACTTC.

There are a few counts of this clonotype. The chain links TRBV29-1 to TRBJ2-7; D not resolved. CDR1 and CDR2 (germline): SQVTM, ANQGSEA. Trimming pared 6 bases from V and 1 base from J, leaving 7 bases between. The CDR3 sequence is 11 residues long. The CDR3 nucleotides are TGCAGCGTAGGAATGTCCTACGAGCAGTACTTC. Translated, it gives CSVGMSYEQYF.

The J gene is TRBJ2-7, the V gene TRBV5-5; 9 bases line up with TRBD1. After removal of 4 bases from V and 0 bases from J, the junction contained 5 bases not matched to a gene. The CDR3 has 15 amino acids. The V gene's germline CDR1 is SGHKS and CDR2 YYEKEE (reference sequence). The CDR3 sequence is CASSGRQGVSYEQYF. The DNA of the CDR3 is TGTGCCAGCAGCGGAAGACAGGGGGTCTCCTACGAGCAGTACTTC.

The rearrangement joins TRBV5-4 to TRBJ2-2, with 11 bases aligning to TRBD2. The CDR3 covers 16 residues. Germline trimming cut 4 bases from V and 4 bases from J; bases unmatched to any gene: 6. The germline gives CDR1 SGHNT, CDR2 YYREEE (reference sequence). The CDR3 spells CASSAGLAGITGELFF. CDR3 coding DNA: TGTGCCAGCAGCGCAGGACTAGCGGGTATCACCGGGGAGCTGTTTTTT.

In its sample, this clonotype was seen many times. V is TRBV12-3 or TRBV12-4 and J is TRBJ2-5; the match to TRBD2 covers 11 bases. The CDR3 is 16 residues long. V shed 5 bases and J 2 bases; nucleotides not matched to a gene: 7. CDR3 bases: TGTGCCAGCAGTGATACCGGGACTAGCGGACAAGAGACCCAGTACTTC. It translates to CASSDTGTSGQETQYF.

This clonotype was seen at least ten times. This rearrangement joins TRBV20-1 to TRBJ2-5; 16 bases agree with TRBD2. The V and J ends lost 3 bases and 5 bases, in that order; junction bases with no gene match: 6. CDR1 DFQATT and CDR2 SNEGSKA come from the germline V gene (reference sequence). The CDR3 contains 16 residues. CDR3 region: CSASPGLAGGKETQYF. For the CDR3, the DNA is TGCAGTGCTAGCCCGGGACTAGCGGGAGGGAAGGAGACCCAGTACTTC.

This clonotype was observed many times. The chain carries TRBV6-1 and TRBJ1-1; tentatively, D is TRBD1 (5 bases). Germline V gene sequence: CDR1 MNHNS, CDR2 SASEGT. CDR3 length: 15 amino acids. Trimming took 5 bases from V and 1 from J, leaving 14 bases between them. CDR3 nucleotides: TGTGCCAGCAGTCCCTCTGCGACAGCGAACACTGAAGCTTTCTTT. This sequence encodes CASSPSATANTEAFF.

The CDR3: CATSDLGSGTGELFF. As DNA, the CDR3 is TGTGCCACCAGTGATTTGGGGAGCGGCACCGGGGAGCTGTTTTTT. V and J are TRBV24-1 and TRBJ2-2; D might be TRBD2 (5 bases). The CDR3 loop spans 15 amino acids. Germline V gives CDR1 KGHDR, CDR2 SFDVKD. Trimming shortened V by 0 bases and J by 4 bases, and 8 bases separated the two germline ends.

This clonotype was seen ten or more times. The gene calls are TRBV28 and TRBJ2-7; D gene ambiguous. Between the trimmed V and J ends, which lost 6 bases and 2 bases, there was a span of 8 bases. Germline lookup yields CDR1 MDHEN and CDR2 SYDVKM. The CDR3 loop spans 12 amino acids. The CDR3: CASSSVTYEQYF. The CDR3 DNA sequence: TGTGCCAGCAGCTCCGTAACCTACGAGCAGTACTTC.

This clonotype was detected ten times or more. J is TRBJ2-5 and V is TRBV7-9; 10 bases align to TRBD2. CDR1 is SEHNR and CDR2 is FQNEAQ in the germline V gene (reference sequence). J lost 8 bases, V lost 4 bases, and 1 base had no gene match. The CDR3 is 12 amino acids. The CDR3 loop reads CASSSSGSTQYF. CDR3 DNA sequence: TGTGCCAGCAGCTCTAGCGGGAGTACCCAGTACTTC.

The chain carries TRBV4-1 and TRBJ2-7; 9 positions match TRBD1. Trimming cost V 6 bases and J 0 bases; bases outside gene matches: 6. CDR3 length: 15 amino acids. CDR1 and CDR2 from the germline V gene are MGHRA and YSYEKL. DNA for the CDR3: TGCGCCAGCAGTGCTGACAGGGGGACCTCCTACGAGCAGTACTTC. Its protein is CASSADRGTSYEQYF.

Many counts were recorded for this clonotype. The chain has TRBV20-1 and TRBJ1-5, with a possible D match to TRBD1 (6 bases). There are 13 residues in the CDR3. Trimming pared 6 bases from V and 1 base from J, leaving 10 bases between. The V gene's germline CDR1 is DFQATT and CDR2 SNEGSKA (reference sequence). CDR3 in DNA: TGCAGTGCCCGGGACACAAGCAATCAGCCCCAGCATTTT. This sequence encodes CSARDTSNQPQHF.

This clonotype was seen a handful of times. V gene TRBV6-1 combines with J gene TRBJ1-3; tentative D call: TRBD1 (5 bases). The CDR3 sequence is 14 residues long. Trimming took 5 bases from V and 0 from J, leaving 8 bases between them. The germline V gene has CDR1 MNHNS and CDR2 SASEGT. This chain's CDR3 is CASSPDISGNTIYF. As DNA, the CDR3 is TGTGCCAGCAGTCCGGACATCTCTGGAAACACCATATATTTT.